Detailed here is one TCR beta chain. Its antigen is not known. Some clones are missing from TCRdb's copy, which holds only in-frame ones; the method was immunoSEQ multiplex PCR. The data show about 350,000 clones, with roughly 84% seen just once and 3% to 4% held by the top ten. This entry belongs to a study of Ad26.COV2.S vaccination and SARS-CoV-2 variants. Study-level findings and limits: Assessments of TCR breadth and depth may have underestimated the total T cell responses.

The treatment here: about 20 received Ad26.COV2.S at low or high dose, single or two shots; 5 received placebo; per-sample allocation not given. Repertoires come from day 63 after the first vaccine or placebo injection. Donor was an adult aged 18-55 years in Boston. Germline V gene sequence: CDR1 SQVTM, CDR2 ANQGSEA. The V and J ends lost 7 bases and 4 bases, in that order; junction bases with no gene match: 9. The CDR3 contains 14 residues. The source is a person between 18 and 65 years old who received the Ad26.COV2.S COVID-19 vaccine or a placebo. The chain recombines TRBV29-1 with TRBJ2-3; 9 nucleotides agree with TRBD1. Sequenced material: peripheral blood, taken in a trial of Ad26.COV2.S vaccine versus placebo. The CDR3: CSADRGSPADTQYF. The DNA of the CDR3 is TGCAGCGCAGACAGGGGGTCCCCCGCAGATACGCAGTATTTT.